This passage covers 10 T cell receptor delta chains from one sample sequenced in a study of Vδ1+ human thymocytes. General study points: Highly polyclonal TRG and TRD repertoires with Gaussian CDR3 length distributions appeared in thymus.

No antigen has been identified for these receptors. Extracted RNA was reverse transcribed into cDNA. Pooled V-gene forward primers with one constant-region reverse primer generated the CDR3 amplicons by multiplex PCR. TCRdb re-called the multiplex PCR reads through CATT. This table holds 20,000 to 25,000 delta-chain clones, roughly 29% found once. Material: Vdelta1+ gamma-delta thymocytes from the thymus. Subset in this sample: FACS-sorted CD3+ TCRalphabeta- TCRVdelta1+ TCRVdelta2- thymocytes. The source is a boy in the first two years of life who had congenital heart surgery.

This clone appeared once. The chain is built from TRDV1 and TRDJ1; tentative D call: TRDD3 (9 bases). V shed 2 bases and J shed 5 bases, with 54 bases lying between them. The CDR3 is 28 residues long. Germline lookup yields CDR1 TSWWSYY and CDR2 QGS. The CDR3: CALGENSCLEWAFLDAGDWGTPRDKLIF. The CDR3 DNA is TGTGCTCTTGGGGAAAACTCATGTCTGGAGTGGGCCTTCCTAGACGCGGGCGACTGGGGGACCCCCCGTGATAAACTCATCTTT.

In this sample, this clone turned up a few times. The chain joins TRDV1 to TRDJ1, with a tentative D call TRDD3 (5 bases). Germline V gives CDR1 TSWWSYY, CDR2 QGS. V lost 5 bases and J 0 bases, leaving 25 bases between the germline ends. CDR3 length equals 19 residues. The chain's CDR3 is CALGTPSAWTGRYTDKLIF. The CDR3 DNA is TGTGCTCTTGGGACCCCATCGGCGTGGACTGGTAGGTACACCGATAAACTCATCTTT.

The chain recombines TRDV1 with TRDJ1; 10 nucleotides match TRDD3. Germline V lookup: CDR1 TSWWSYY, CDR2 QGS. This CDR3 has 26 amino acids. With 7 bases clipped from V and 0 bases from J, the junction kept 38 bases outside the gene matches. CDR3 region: CALVNPAAFLGLGGIRDRRYTDKLIF. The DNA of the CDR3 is TGTGCTCTTGTAAATCCCGCTGCCTTCCTTGGTTTAGGGGGGATACGCGACCGCAGGTACACCGATAAACTCATCTTT.

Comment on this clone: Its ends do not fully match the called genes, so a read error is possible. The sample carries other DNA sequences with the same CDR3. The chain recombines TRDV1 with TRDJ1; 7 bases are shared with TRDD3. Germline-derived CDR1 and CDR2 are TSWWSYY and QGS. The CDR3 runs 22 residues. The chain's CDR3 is CALGETVAMPLGRYLYTDKLIF. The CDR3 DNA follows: TGTGCTCTTGGGGAAACGGTGGCTATGCCACTGGGGCGGTATTTGTACACTGATAAACTCATCTTT.

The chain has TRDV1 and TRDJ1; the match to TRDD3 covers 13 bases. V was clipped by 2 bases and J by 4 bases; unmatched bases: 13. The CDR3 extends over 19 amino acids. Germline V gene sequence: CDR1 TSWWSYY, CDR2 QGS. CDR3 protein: CALGEWPFTGGYEGDKLIF. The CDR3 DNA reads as TGTGCTCTTGGGGAATGGCCCTTTACTGGGGGATACGAAGGCGATAAACTCATCTTT.

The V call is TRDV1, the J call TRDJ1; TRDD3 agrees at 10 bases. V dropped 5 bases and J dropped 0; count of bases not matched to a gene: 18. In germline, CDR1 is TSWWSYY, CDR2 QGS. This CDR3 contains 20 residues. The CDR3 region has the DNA TGTGCTCTTGGGCTGTACCTACTTTTGGGGGATACCTATAACACCGATAAACTCATCTTT. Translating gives CALGLYLLLGDTYNTDKLIF.

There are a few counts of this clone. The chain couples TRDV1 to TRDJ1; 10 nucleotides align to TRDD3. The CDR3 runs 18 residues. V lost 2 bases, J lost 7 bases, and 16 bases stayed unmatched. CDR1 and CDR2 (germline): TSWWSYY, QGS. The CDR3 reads CALGEWGYWGIFRGKLIF. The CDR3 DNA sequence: TGTGCTCTTGGGGAATGGGGGTACTGGGGGATTTTCAGAGGTAAACTCATCTTT.

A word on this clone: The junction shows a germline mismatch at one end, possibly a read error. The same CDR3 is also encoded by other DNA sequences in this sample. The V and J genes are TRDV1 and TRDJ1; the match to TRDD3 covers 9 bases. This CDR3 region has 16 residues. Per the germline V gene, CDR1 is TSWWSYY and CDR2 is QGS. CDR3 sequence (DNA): TGTGCTCTTGGGGTGGTAGCAGGGGGATACACCGATAAACTTATCTTT. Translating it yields CALGVVAGGYTDKLIF.

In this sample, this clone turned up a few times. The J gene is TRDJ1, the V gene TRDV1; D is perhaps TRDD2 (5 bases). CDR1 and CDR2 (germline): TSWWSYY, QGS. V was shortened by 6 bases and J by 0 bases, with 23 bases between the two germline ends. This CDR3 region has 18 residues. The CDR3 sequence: CALGPRPSSPLYTDKLIF. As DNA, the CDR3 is TGTGCTCTTGGACCTAGACCTTCTTCCCCCTTGTACACCGATAAACTCATCTTT.

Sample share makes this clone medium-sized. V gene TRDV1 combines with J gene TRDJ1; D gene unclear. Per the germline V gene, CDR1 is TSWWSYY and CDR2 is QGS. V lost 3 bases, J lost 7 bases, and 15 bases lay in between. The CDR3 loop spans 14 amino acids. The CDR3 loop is CALGDYPPRGKLIF. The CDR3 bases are TGTGCTCTTGGGGATTATCCACCTCGGGGTAAACTCATCTTT.